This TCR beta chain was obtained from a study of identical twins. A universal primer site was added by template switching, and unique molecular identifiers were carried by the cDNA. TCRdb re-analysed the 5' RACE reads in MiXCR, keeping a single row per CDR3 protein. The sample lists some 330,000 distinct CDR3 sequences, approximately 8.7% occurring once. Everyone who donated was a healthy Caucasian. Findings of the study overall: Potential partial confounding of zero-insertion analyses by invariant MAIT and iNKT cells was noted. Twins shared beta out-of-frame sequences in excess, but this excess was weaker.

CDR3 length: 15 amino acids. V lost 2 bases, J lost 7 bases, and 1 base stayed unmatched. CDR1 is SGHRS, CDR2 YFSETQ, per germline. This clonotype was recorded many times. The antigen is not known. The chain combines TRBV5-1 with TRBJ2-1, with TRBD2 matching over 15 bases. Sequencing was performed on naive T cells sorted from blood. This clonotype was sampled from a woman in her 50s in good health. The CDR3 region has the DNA TGCGCCAGCAGCTTTGGACTAGCGGGAGGGAATGAGCAGTTCTTC. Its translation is CASSFGLAGGNEQFF.